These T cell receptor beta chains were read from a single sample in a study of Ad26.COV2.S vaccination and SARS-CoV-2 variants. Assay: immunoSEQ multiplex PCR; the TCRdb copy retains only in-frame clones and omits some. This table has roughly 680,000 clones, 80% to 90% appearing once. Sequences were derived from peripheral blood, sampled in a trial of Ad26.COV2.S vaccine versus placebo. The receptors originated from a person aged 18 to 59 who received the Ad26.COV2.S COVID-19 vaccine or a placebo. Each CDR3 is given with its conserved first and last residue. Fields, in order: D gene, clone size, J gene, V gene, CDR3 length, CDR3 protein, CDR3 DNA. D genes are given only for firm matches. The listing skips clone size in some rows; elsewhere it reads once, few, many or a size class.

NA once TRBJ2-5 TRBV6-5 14 CASRLTGAQETQYF TGTGCCAGCCGCCTAACCGGGGCCCAAGAGACCCAGTACTTC
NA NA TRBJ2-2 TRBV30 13 CAWSVLVTGELFF TGTGCCTGGAGTGTACTGGTCACCGGGGAGCTGTTTTTT
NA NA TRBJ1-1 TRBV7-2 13 CASSSAGVPEAFF TGTGCCAGCAGCTCGGCGGGGGTTCCTGAAGCTTTCTTT
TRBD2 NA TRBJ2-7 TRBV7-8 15 CASSLVAGASYEQYF TGTGCCAGCAGCTTAGTAGCGGGAGCTTCCTACGAGCAGTACTTC
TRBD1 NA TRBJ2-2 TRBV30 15 CAWSGQGSNTGELFF TGTGCCTGGAGTGGACAGGGGTCGAACACCGGGGAGCTGTTTTTT
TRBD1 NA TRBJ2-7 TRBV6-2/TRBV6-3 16 CASSTPGQGSPYEQYF TGTGCCAGCAGTACCCCGGGACAGGGGTCCCCCTACGAGCAGTACTTC
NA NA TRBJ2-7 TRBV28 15 CASSSPRRGAYEQYF TGTGCCAGCAGTTCCCCAAGGAGGGGTGCCTACGAGCAGTACTTC
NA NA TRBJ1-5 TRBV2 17 CASSRGTHSYSNQPQHF TGTGCCAGCAGCCGAGGGACACACTCTTATAGCAATCAGCCCCAGCATTTT
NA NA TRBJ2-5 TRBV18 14 CASSPPRQQETQYF TGTGCCAGCTCACCACCAAGACAGCAAGAGACCCAGTACTTC
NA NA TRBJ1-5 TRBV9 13 CASSVEIGGPQHF TGTGCCAGCAGCGTAGAGATCGGGGGGCCCCAGCATTTT
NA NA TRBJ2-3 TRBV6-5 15 CASSYSISRTDTQYF TGTGCCAGCAGTTACTCGATATCTCGCACAGATACGCAGTATTTT
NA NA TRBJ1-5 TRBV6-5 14 CASSSASADQPQHF TGTGCCAGCAGCTCCGCCTCAGCGGATCAGCCCCAGCATTTT
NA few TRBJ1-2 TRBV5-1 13 CASSLDTNYGYTF TGCGCCAGCAGCTTGGACACTAACTATGGCTACACCTTC
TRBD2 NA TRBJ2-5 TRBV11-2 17 CASSWSSGRAVSETQYF TGTGCCAGCAGCTGGTCCTCAGGGAGGGCGGTTTCGGAGACCCAGTACTTC
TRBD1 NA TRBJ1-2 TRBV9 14 CASSVAWTGEGYTF TGTGCCAGCAGCGTAGCGTGGACAGGGGAAGGCTACACCTTC
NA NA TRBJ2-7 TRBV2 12 CASSEVSLGQYF TGTGCCAGCAGTGAAGTGAGCTTGGGGCAGTACTTC
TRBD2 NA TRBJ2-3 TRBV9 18 CASSPASGGSVGTDTQYF TGTGCCAGCAGCCCGGCGAGCGGGGGGTCCGTAGGCACAGATACGCAGTATTTT